A single sample gave rise to the 6 T cell receptor beta chains below, sequenced in a study of cytomegalovirus exposure and HLA in healthy donors. It was with 60 Vbeta and 13 Jbeta primers that the PCR ran. This table comes from immunoSEQ multiplex PCR, and its TCRdb copy is limited to in-frame clones, with some not included. The sample carries about 170,000 clones, approximately 78% recorded once. Material: PBMCs. All receptors derive from a woman aged 18-30 years in good health and CMV-seronegative.

The chain carries TRBV7-9 and TRBJ2-2, with 7 nucleotides matching TRBD1. Looked up from germline, CDR1 is SEHNR and CDR2 is FQNEAQ (reference sequence). This CDR3 spans 17 amino acids. Trimming took 1 base from V and 1 from J; bases not matched to a gene: 6. The CDR3 sequence is CASSLGARTGNTGELFF. CDR3 DNA sequence: TGTGCCAGCAGCTTAGGCGCGAGGACAGGGAACACCGGGGAGCTGTTTTTT.

The V and J genes are TRBV4-3 and TRBJ2-1, with 9 positions matching TRBD2. With 4 bases clipped from V and 12 bases from J, the junction kept 10 bases outside the gene matches. The CDR3 sequence is 14 residues long. CDR1 is LGHNA and CDR2 is YSLEER in the germline V gene. Here the CDR3 DNA reads TGCGCCAGCAGCCCGGGCGGGAGGGTTTTGGCGCAGTTCTTC. This translates into CASSPGGRVLAQFF.

This clone has only one observation. The genes are TRBV28 and TRBJ1-2, with 7 bases matching TRBD1. The CDR3 length is 15 residues. J lost 5 bases, V lost 4 bases, and 10 bases had no gene match. CDR1 MDHEN and CDR2 SYDVKM come from the germline V gene. This chain's CDR3 is CASSSYRDSPYGYTF. CDR3 DNA sequence: TGTGCCAGCAGTTCATATCGGGACAGCCCATATGGCTACACCTTC.

This chain connects TRBV9 to TRBJ1-2; D is perhaps TRBD1 (6 bases). The CDR3 sequence is 14 residues long. Germline lookup yields CDR1 SGDLS and CDR2 YYNGEE. Trimming removed 0 bases at V and 2 bases at J, with 8 bases between. CDR3 bases: TGTGCCAGCAGCGTAGCAGGGGAGAACTATGGCTACACCTTC. Protein sequence: CASSVAGENYGYTF.

This chain links TRBV7-8 with TRBJ2-5, with D tentatively TRBD2 (5 bases). The germline V gene encodes CDR1 SGHVS and CDR2 FQNEAQ. V gave up 3 bases and J gave up 5 bases, with 13 bases separating them. The length of the CDR3 is 14 residues. CDR3 coding DNA: TGTGCCAGCAGCTTTTCCGGGATTTGGGAGACCCAGTACTTC. Amino acids: CASSFSGIWETQYF. The complete variable domain, with remaining parts taken from reference TRBV7-8 and TRBJ2-5, reads GAGVSQSPRYKVAKRGQDVALRCDPISGHVSLFWYQQALGQGPEFLTYFQNEAQLDKSGLPSDRFFAERPEGSVSTLKIQRTQQEDSAVYLCASSFSGIWETQYFGPGTRLLVL.

The chain recombines TRBV5-4 with TRBJ2-7; 7 bases are a match to TRBD2. Looked up from germline, CDR1 is SGHNT and CDR2 is YYREEE (reference sequence). This CDR3 region has 13 residues. With V trimmed by 0 bases and J by 5 bases, 2 bases remained unmatched. The CDR3 region is CASSLGLADEQYF. For the CDR3, the DNA is TGTGCCAGCAGCTTGGGACTAGCCGACGAGCAGTACTTC.